What follows is one TCR beta chain and its context. Its antigen is unidentified. The CDR3 length is 15 residues. The junction had 8 bases not matched to a gene; V was cut back by 5 bases and J by 5 bases. Looked up from germline, CDR1 is MNHEY and CDR2 is SMNVEV (reference sequence). Profiled with immunoSEQ multiplex PCR; TCRdb holds only in-frame clones, not every one. The sample has about 90,000 clones; 80% to 85% are singletons. This entry belongs to a study of graft-versus-host responses after intestinal transplantation. For the study at large: Multivisceral, liver-intestinal, or isolated intestinal transplants were performed in recipients. The study gave all recipients anti-thymocyte globulin induction, then tacrolimus and steroids for 2 to 3 years.

Study results and limitations: The marrow of recipients harbored GvH clones, and ileum or blood showed some of them first. The highest levels of circulating GvH clones went along with early declines in HvG clones after transplant.

Specimen: unstimulated CD8+ T cells sorted from spleen or lymph node cells, collected before intestinal transplant. The V and J genes are TRBV27 and TRBJ1-5; 8 bases are shared with TRBD1. The sequence was obtained from a human donor who received an intestinal transplant. CDR3 region: CASSPGQGSHQPQHF. In DNA, the CDR3 is TGTGCCAGCAGTCCAGGACAGGGTTCACATCAGCCCCAGCATTTT.